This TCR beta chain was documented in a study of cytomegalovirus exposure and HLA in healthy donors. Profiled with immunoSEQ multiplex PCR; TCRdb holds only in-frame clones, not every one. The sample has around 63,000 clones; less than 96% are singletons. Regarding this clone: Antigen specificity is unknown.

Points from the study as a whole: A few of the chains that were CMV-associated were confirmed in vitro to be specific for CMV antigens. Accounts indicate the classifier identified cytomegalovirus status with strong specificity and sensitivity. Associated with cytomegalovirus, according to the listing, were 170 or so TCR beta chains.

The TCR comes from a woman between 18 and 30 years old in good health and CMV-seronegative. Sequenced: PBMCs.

The DNA for the CDR3 is TGTGCCAGCAGCTTAGCTTTCGGGGATACGCAGTATTTT. Translated, it gives CASSLAFGDTQYF. This chain joins TRBV11-1 and TRBJ2-3, with no clear D. V gave up 0 bases and J gave up 6 bases, with 7 bases separating them. This CDR3 has 13 residues. The germline CDR1 and CDR2 sequences are SGHAT and FQDESV (reference sequence).